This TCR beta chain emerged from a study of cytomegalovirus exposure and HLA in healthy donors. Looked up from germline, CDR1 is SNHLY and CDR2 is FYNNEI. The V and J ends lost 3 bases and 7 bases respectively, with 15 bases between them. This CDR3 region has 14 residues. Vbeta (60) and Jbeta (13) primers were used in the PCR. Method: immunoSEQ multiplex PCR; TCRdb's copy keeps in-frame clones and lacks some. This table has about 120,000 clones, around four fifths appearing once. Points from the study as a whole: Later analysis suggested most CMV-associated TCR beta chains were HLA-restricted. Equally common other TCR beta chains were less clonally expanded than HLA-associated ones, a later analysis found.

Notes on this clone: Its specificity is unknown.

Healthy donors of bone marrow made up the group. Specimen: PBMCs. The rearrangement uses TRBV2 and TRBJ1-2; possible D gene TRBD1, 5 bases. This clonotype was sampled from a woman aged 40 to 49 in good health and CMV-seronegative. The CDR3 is CASSEEGPISGYTF. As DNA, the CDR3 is TGTGCCAGCAGTGAGGAGGGGCCAATTAGTGGCTACACCTTC.